The entry that follows covers one T cell receptor (beta chain) sequence. An end of the junction differs from the germline gene, which may be a read error. This entry is derived from a study of T-cell memory formation after mild COVID-19. This CDR3 has 14 residues. Germline V lookup: CDR1 LGHNA, CDR2 YNFKEQ. TCRdb re-derived calls from the 5' RACE reads in MiXCR, one entry per CDR3 protein. The sample consists of under 700,000 distinct CDR3 sequences, approximately 20% of them appearing once. Sequencing used PBMCs or a T cell subset sorted from them (not recorded which). The gene calls are TRBV4-2 and TRBJ2-3; tentatively, D is TRBD1 or TRBD2 (5 bases each). The TCR sequence derives from an adult woman who had mild COVID-19 (a few samples of this study predate the infection). Cell type and time point are not known. The CDR3 region is CASSQGRGPPEKDF. The CDR3 DNA follows: TGTGCCAGCAGCCAGGGCCGGGGACCGCCCGAGAAGGATTTT.